The 20 T cell receptor beta chains in this list originate from one sample, sequenced in a study of CD8 T cells in Susac syndrome. RNA amounts of 0.5 to 1 ug underwent reverse transcription with random hexamers. TCRdb redid the calling of the immunoSEQ multiplex PCR reads with MiXCR, one entry per CDR3 protein. In the table there are about 160,000 distinct CDR3 sequences, 80% to 95% of which are singletons. Sequenced sample: CD4+ T cells from PBMCs. The receptors come from a human donor in good health.

The CDR3 DNA sequence: TGTGCCAGCAGTGCCGGATACTTGGACAGCTCCTACAATGAGCAGTTCTTC. Amino acid sequence: CASSAGYLDSSYNEQFF. The chain links TRBV12-3 or TRBV12-4 to TRBJ2-1; a weak D match, TRBD1 (6 bases). V lost 5 bases to trimming and J lost 0 bases, with 17 bases between them. The CDR3 extends over 17 amino acids.

The chain recombines TRBV29-1 with TRBJ1-2; TRBD1 aligns across 9 bases. V shed 7 bases, J shed 0 bases, and the junction held 9 bases outside the gene matches. Germline CDR1 is SQVTM and CDR2 is ANQGSEA. CDR3 length: 15 residues. CDR3 nucleotide sequence: TGCAGCGCCACGAGGACAGGGGCTACTAACTATGGCTACACCTTC. Translation gives CSATRTGATNYGYTF.

The chain uses TRBV6-5 and TRBJ1-6, with D unclear. V gave up 4 bases and J gave up 6 bases, with 13 bases separating them. Looked up from germline, CDR1 is MNHEY and CDR2 is SVGAGI. The CDR3 has 15 residues. CDR3 sequence: CASSWEQLGNSPLHF. For the CDR3, the DNA is TGTGCCAGCAGTTGGGAACAACTGGGTAATTCACCCCTCCACTTT.

The V call is TRBV20-1, the J call TRBJ2-1, with 7 bases lining up with TRBD2. J lost 8 bases, V lost 0 bases, and 13 bases had no gene match. Germline loops: CDR1 DFQATT, CDR2 SNEGSKA (reference sequence). This CDR3 has 16 residues. CDR3 nucleotide sequence: TGCAGTGCTAGAGACCCCTCCGGGACTATTGGAGATGAGCAGTTCTTC. This encodes CSARDPSGTIGDEQFF.

The chain recombines TRBV6-1 with TRBJ2-5; 10 nucleotides agree with TRBD1. V shed 5 bases and J 6 bases; nucleotides not matched to a gene: 9. The CDR3 length is 15 residues. Germline CDR1 reads MNHNS; CDR2 reads SASEGT. CDR3 DNA: TGTGCCAGCAGTACCCGGACAGGGGGTCCGAAGACCCAGTACTTC. Its protein is CASSTRTGGPKTQYF.

The chain recombines TRBV19 with TRBJ2-3; 7 bases are shared with TRBD2. Germline CDR1 LNHDA, CDR2 SQIVND (reference sequence). The CDR3 contains 17 residues. Germline trimming cut 4 bases from V and 0 bases from J; bases unmatched to any gene: 10. In DNA form, the CDR3 reads TGTGCCAGTAGTACCGTCGCCACAGCGGGGAGCACAGATACGCAGTATTTT. This sequence encodes CASSTVATAGSTDTQYF.

This clonotype appeared once. The V call is TRBV27, the J call TRBJ1-2; no firm D call. Between the trimmed V and J ends, which lost 5 bases and 8 bases, there was a span of 18 bases. The CDR3 is 14 amino acids. CDR1 and CDR2 (germline): MNHEY, SMNVEV (reference sequence). The CDR3 here is CASSPRHGGEGYTF. The CDR3 DNA reads TGTGCCAGCAGTCCCCGACACGGCGGCGAAGGCTACACCTTC.

The chain has TRBV7-2 and TRBJ2-7; 7 positions match TRBD1. The junction had 12 bases not matched to a gene; V was cut back by 3 bases and J by 1 base. The germline V gene encodes CDR1 SGHTA and CDR2 FQGNSA. The CDR3 is 17 amino acids. The CDR3 nucleotides are TGTGCCAGCAGCTTCCTTGAGGGACAGTCAACGTCCTACGAGCAGTACTTC. It encodes CASSFLEGQSTSYEQYF.

The chain uses TRBV12-3 or TRBV12-4 and TRBJ2-5, with 11 bases aligning to TRBD2. The junction had 3 bases not matched to a gene; V was cut back by 6 bases and J by 0 bases. CDR3 length: 15 amino acids. The CDR3 region is CASSPSGGYQETQYF. The CDR3 region has the DNA TGTGCCAGCAGCCCTAGCGGGGGGTACCAAGAGACCCAGTACTTC.

V and J are TRBV20-1 and TRBJ1-2; TRBD1 might be the D (5 bases). Germline V lookup: CDR1 DFQATT, CDR2 SNEGSKA (reference sequence). The CDR3 is 14 amino acids. Trimming shortened V by 5 bases and J by 4 bases, and 17 bases separated the two germline ends. The CDR3 sequence: CSAVSGAGAYGYTF. DNA of the CDR3: TGCAGTGCTGTCTCTGGGGCAGGCGCCTATGGCTACACCTTC.

This chain links TRBV20-1 with TRBJ1-1; 7 bases line up with TRBD1. The length of the CDR3 is 13 residues. Per germline, CDR1 DFQATT and CDR2 SNEGSKA (reference sequence). The V gene end was trimmed by 5 bases and the J gene end by 2 bases; junction bases not matched to a gene: 5. CDR3 region: CSAPGQLNTEAFF. CDR3 in DNA: TGCAGTGCTCCGGGACAGCTAAACACTGAAGCTTTCTTT.

The chain couples TRBV18 to TRBJ1-1; D is possibly TRBD1 (5 bases). The CDR3 is made up of 14 amino acids. V was cut by 3 bases and J by 0 bases, with 8 bases left in between. CDR1 is KGHSH, CDR2 LQKENI, per germline. CDR3 coding DNA: TGTGCCAGCTCACCGCAACAGGTGAACACTGAAGCTTTCTTT. It translates to CASSPQQVNTEAFF.

This sequence joins TRBV6-5 and TRBJ1-2, with D possibly being TRBD1 (6 bases). Germline lookup yields CDR1 MNHEY and CDR2 SVGAGI. V lost 6 bases, J lost 4 bases, and 18 bases lay in between. The CDR3 has 15 amino acids. This chain's CDR3 is CASSPLAGDRYGYTF. The DNA of the CDR3 is TGTGCCAGCAGCCCCTTGGCAGGGGACCGCTATGGCTACACCTTC.

This clonotype was recorded once. The V and J genes are TRBV18 and TRBJ2-3; D is uncertain. Trimming stripped 2 bases from V and 0 bases from J, with 9 bases between. The CDR3 totals 15 residues. Germline V gives CDR1 KGHSH, CDR2 LQKENI. The CDR3 DNA reads TGTGCCAGCTCACCAAGGCTCTCTAGCACAGATACGCAGTATTTT. Amino acid sequence: CASSPRLSSTDTQYF.

The chain combines TRBV20-1 with TRBJ1-6; a possible D gene is TRBD1 (5 bases). The CDR3 loop spans 13 amino acids. Per germline, CDR1 DFQATT and CDR2 SNEGSKA (reference sequence). The V end was cut by 7 bases, the J end by 10 bases, with 17 bases between. This chain's CDR3 is CSVPIGGGSPLHF. The CDR3 bases are TGCAGTGTTCCCATTGGGGGGGGATCACCCCTCCACTTT.

This clonotype was seen just once. The rearrangement uses TRBV7-3 and TRBJ1-2; 7 bases line up with TRBD1. CDR1 is SGHTA and CDR2 is FQGTGA in the germline V gene. The V and J ends lost 5 bases and 6 bases, in that order; junction bases with no gene match: 6. The CDR3 totals 13 residues. CDR3 amino acids: CASSTRQGHGYTF. For the CDR3, the DNA is TGTGCCAGCAGCACTCGACAGGGCCATGGCTACACCTTC.

The gene calls are TRBV5-1 and TRBJ2-2; perhaps TRBD1 as D (6 bases). V was pared by 4 bases and J by 6 bases, with 16 bases between. The CDR3 totals 15 residues. Germline CDR1 is SGHRS and CDR2 is YFSETQ. CDR3 residues: CASSEGTSVPGELFF. CDR3 nucleotide sequence: TGCGCCAGCAGCGAGGGGACATCTGTCCCCGGGGAGCTGTTTTTT.

The chain links TRBV6-5 to TRBJ2-1; 7 bases are a match to TRBD1. Per germline, CDR1 MNHEY and CDR2 SVGAGI. Trimming took 4 bases from V and 0 from J; bases not matched to a gene: 9. This CDR3 has 17 residues. The CDR3 spells CASSFPWDSYSYNEQFF. The CDR3 coding sequence is TGTGCCAGCAGTTTCCCTTGGGACAGCTACTCCTACAATGAGCAGTTCTTC.

The rearrangement uses TRBV19 and TRBJ1-1; D uncertain. The CDR3 runs 14 residues. CDR1 and CDR2 from the germline V gene are LNHDA and SQIVND (reference sequence). V gave up 7 bases and J gave up 0 bases, with 12 bases separating them. The CDR3 spells CASTLSWMNTEAFF. CDR3 DNA sequence: TGTGCCAGTACCTTAAGTTGGATGAACACTGAAGCTTTCTTT.

The genes are TRBV7-9 and TRBJ1-4, with D hard to call. The CDR3 extends over 13 amino acids. Trimming pared 4 bases from V and 6 bases from J, leaving 9 bases between. The germline V gene encodes CDR1 SEHNR and CDR2 FQNEAQ (reference sequence). The CDR3 coding sequence is TGTGCCAGCAGCTCGGGGTACCATGAAAAACTGTTTTTT. This translates into CASSSGYHEKLFF.